A selection of T cell receptor beta chains follows, all from one sample in a study of spatial heterogeneity in lung cancer. TCRdb reprocessed the 5' RACE reads via MiXCR and lists one record per CDR3 protein. Among roughly 91,000 distinct CDR3 sequences, about a fifth were seen once, and the ten largest hold 5% to 8%. The sequences come from PBMCs, collected at surgery. These receptors all stem from a male donor with early-stage non-small cell lung cancer. CDR3s include the opening cysteine and the closing phenylalanine or tryptophan. The order of the fields is clone size, V gene, D gene, J gene, CDR3 protein, CDR3 DNA. A D gene is named only where the DNA matches it firmly. Clone size is stated in some rows and not others, as once, few, many or a class when expanded.

size: NA; V: TRBV5-6; D: NA; J: TRBJ2-3; CDR3: CASSLGRVSTDTQYF; DNA: TGTGCCAGCAGCTTGGGAAGGGTTAGCACAGATACGCAGTATTTT
size: many; V: TRBV7-8; D: NA; J: TRBJ2-2; CDR3: CASFPPGPNTGELFF; DNA: TGTGCCAGCTTCCCCCCAGGGCCCAACACCGGGGAGCTGTTTTTT
size: few; V: TRBV7-2; D: NA; J: TRBJ2-3; CDR3: CASSFGSTDTQYF; DNA: TGTGCCAGCAGCTTTGGGAGCACCGATACGCAGTATTTT
size: few; V: TRBV10-3; D: TRBD2; J: TRBJ2-3; CDR3: CAISLAGLSTDTQYF; DNA: TGTGCCATCAGTTTAGCGGGGCTTAGCACAGATACGCAGTATTTT
size: NA; V: TRBV27; D: NA; J: TRBJ2-7; CDR3: CASRYSRQADEQYF; DNA: TGTGCCAGCAGGTATTCCAGGCAGGCCGACGAGCAGTACTTC
size: NA; V: TRBV11-3; D: NA; J: TRBJ2-1; CDR3: CASSLDGAAGGEQFF; DNA: TGTGCCAGCAGCTTAGATGGTGCAGCTGGGGGTGAGCAGTTCTTC
size: few; V: TRBV20-1; D: TRBD1; J: TRBJ1-5; CDR3: CSARTGPTQPQHF; DNA: TGCAGTGCTAGGACAGGGCCGACTCAGCCCCAGCATTTT
size: NA; V: TRBV7-6; D: NA; J: TRBJ2-1; CDR3: CASSSSDGPYNEQFF; DNA: TGTGCCAGCAGCAGCAGCGACGGACCATACAATGAGCAGTTCTTC
size: NA; V: TRBV20-1; D: NA; J: TRBJ1-5; CDR3: CSARLEGVGNQPQHF; DNA: TGCAGTGCTAGATTAGAGGGAGTCGGGAATCAGCCCCAGCATTTT
size: few; V: TRBV21-1; D: NA; J: TRBJ2-7; CDR3: CASSRGPPHTYEQYF; DNA: TGTGCCAGCAGCAGAGGCCCCCCCCACACCTACGAGCAGTACTTC
size: NA; V: TRBV7-8; D: NA; J: TRBJ2-3; CDR3: CASSPLGGFTDTQYF; DNA: TGTGCCAGCAGCCCCCTTGGGGGTTTCACAGATACGCAGTATTTT
size: many; V: TRBV29-1; D: TRBD1; J: TRBJ1-1; CDR3: CSVPGQGAGTEAFF; DNA: TGCAGCGTCCCCGGACAGGGGGCAGGAACTGAAGCTTTCTTT
size: NA; V: TRBV3-1; D: NA; J: TRBJ1-1; CDR3: CASSQEGSDARTEAFF; DNA: TGTGCCAGCAGCCAAGAAGGTAGCGACGCGAGGACTGAAGCTTTCTTT
size: NA; V: TRBV7-2; D: TRBD2; J: TRBJ2-2; CDR3: CASSSRTSGILTGELFF; DNA: TGTGCCAGCAGCTCCCGGACTAGCGGGATACTTACCGGGGAGCTGTTTTTT
size: NA; V: TRBV5-8; D: TRBD1; J: TRBJ1-5; CDR3: CASSLGQGQEPQHF; DNA: TGTGCCAGCAGCTTGGGACAGGGTCAGGAGCCCCAGCATTTT
size: once; V: TRBV27; D: NA; J: TRBJ2-5; CDR3: CASRTTYQETQYF; DNA: TGTGCCAGCAGAACAACGTACCAAGAGACCCAGTACTTC
size: few; V: TRBV7-9; D: TRBD1; J: TRBJ2-3; CDR3: CASWGTGRTDTQYF; DNA: TGTGCCAGCTGGGGGACAGGGAGAACAGATACGCAGTATTTT
size: NA; V: TRBV6-2/TRBV6-3; D: NA; J: TRBJ1-4; CDR3: CASSRRRQATNEKLFF; DNA: TGTGCCAGCAGCCGCCGTCGACAAGCAACTAATGAAAAACTGTTTTTT
size: few; V: TRBV7-2; D: NA; J: TRBJ1-5; CDR3: CASSSRGVSVNQPQHF; DNA: TGTGCCAGCAGCTCCAGGGGAGTTAGTGTCAATCAGCCCCAGCATTTT
size: NA; V: TRBV29-1; D: NA; J: TRBJ2-3; CDR3: CSVEVKDTQYF; DNA: TGCAGCGTTGAAGTAAAAGATACGCAGTATTTT
size: many; V: TRBV5-4; D: NA; J: TRBJ2-5; CDR3: CASSPGPLFPQETQYF; DNA: TGTGCCAGCAGCCCAGGACCTCTTTTCCCACAAGAGACCCAGTACTTC
size: NA; V: TRBV9; D: NA; J: TRBJ2-5; CDR3: CASSVAAGTPNF; DNA: NA
size: few; V: TRBV6-5; D: NA; J: TRBJ1-3; CDR3: CASSYSGSPVSGNTIYF; DNA: TGTGCCAGCAGTTACTCTGGGTCGCCTGTCTCTGGAAACACCATATATTTT
size: NA; V: TRBV7-2; D: NA; J: TRBJ2-3; CDR3: CASSLPGQPDTQYF; DNA: TGTGCCAGCAGCTTACCTGGACAGCCAGATACGCAGTATTTT
size: NA; V: TRBV3-1; D: NA; J: TRBJ1-2; CDR3: CASSPADGRVYGYTF; DNA: TGTGCCAGCAGCCCCGCCGACGGGAGAGTCTATGGCTACACCTTC
size: NA; V: TRBV10-3; D: NA; J: TRBJ1-3; CDR3: CAISPNGNTIYF; DNA: TGTGCCATCAGTCCAAATGGAAACACCATATATTTT
size: many; V: TRBV28; D: TRBD2; J: TRBJ2-4; CDR3: CASSPGGSGRGNIQYF; DNA: TGTGCCAGCAGCCCGGGGGGCAGCGGGAGGGGAAACATTCAGTACTTC
size: NA; V: TRBV11-2; D: NA; J: TRBJ2-1; CDR3: CASSFDPLEVGQFF; DNA: TGTGCCAGCAGCTTCGACCCCCTAGAGGTTGGGCAGTTCTTC
size: many; V: TRBV28; D: NA; J: TRBJ1-6; CDR3: CASSLEVAGESPLHF; DNA: TGTGCCAGCAGTTTAGAGGTGGCAGGGGAGTCACCCCTCCACTTT
size: NA; V: TRBV10-3; D: NA; J: TRBJ1-1; CDR3: CAISERISKGGNTEAFF; DNA: TGTGCCATCAGTGAGCGCATTTCCAAGGGGGGCAACACTGAAGCTTTCTTT
size: NA; V: TRBV6-5; D: NA; J: TRBJ2-2; CDR3: CASWEATGRTGELFF; DNA: TGTGCCAGCTGGGAGGCGACAGGGAGAACCGGGGAGCTGTTTTTT
size: NA; V: TRBV14; D: TRBD2; J: TRBJ2-1; CDR3: CASSYMGLAGYNEQFF; DNA: TGTGCCAGCAGCTATATGGGACTAGCGGGTTACAATGAGCAGTTCTTC
size: many; V: TRBV7-2; D: NA; J: TRBJ1-1; CDR3: CASSLAGGATEAFF; DNA: TGTGCCAGCAGCTTAGCAGGAGGGGCCACTGAAGCTTTCTTT
size: many; V: TRBV27; D: NA; J: TRBJ1-1; CDR3: CASSPLQGALMNTEAFF; DNA: TGTGCCAGCAGTCCCCTCCAAGGGGCTCTCATGAACACTGAAGCTTTCTTT
size: NA; V: TRBV5-1; D: TRBD1; J: TRBJ1-1; CDR3: CASRGQGTTEAFF; DNA: TGCGCCAGCAGGGGACAGGGGACCACTGAAGCTTTCTTT
size: NA; V: TRBV6-2/TRBV6-3; D: NA; J: TRBJ2-3; CDR3: CASSYSDRSRRDTQYF; DNA: TGTGCCAGCAGTTACTCGGACCGCTCTCGGCGTGATACGCAGTATTTT
size: NA; V: TRBV27; D: NA; J: TRBJ2-5; CDR3: CASRQTQYF; DNA: TGTGCGTCCCGTCAGACCCAGTACTTC
size: NA; V: TRBV10-3; D: NA; J: TRBJ2-1; CDR3: CAIRETGSHEQFF; DNA: TGTGCCATCAGGGAAACAGGGTCCCATGAGCAGTTCTTC
size: few; V: TRBV7-8; D: NA; J: TRBJ1-4; CDR3: CASSLLQGRKLFF; DNA: TGTGCCAGCAGCTTACTCCAGGGGCGAAAACTGTTTTTT
size: few; V: TRBV6-1; D: NA; J: TRBJ1-5; CDR3: CASTPRGAGQPQHF; DNA: TGTGCCAGCACCCCCCGAGGGGCCGGTCAGCCCCAGCATTTT
size: few; V: TRBV5-4; D: NA; J: TRBJ2-7; CDR3: CASSFDRSYEQYF; DNA: TGTGCCAGCAGCTTTGACCGATCCTACGAGCAGTACTTC
size: few; V: TRBV6-5; D: NA; J: TRBJ1-2; CDR3: CASTQGGGYTF; DNA: TGTGCCAGCACCCAGGGAGGGGGCTACACCTTC
size: few; V: TRBV7-6; D: TRBD1; J: TRBJ2-7; CDR3: CASSLGQGKYEQYF; DNA: TGTGCCAGCAGCCTCGGACAGGGAAAATACGAGCAGTACTTC
size: NA; V: TRBV6-4; D: NA; J: TRBJ1-6; CDR3: CASSANYPGDSPLHF; DNA: TGTGCCAGCAGTGCCAACTACCCTGGGGATTCACCCCTCCACTTT
size: NA; V: TRBV10-1; D: NA; J: TRBJ2-7; CDR3: CASSEMGGRYEQYF; DNA: TGCGCCAGCAGTGAGATGGGGGGACGCTACGAGCAGTACTTC
size: few; V: TRBV18; D: NA; J: TRBJ2-2; CDR3: CASSSSVGRTGELFF; DNA: TGTGCCAGCTCGTCTAGCGTGGGCCGGACCGGGGAGCTGTTTTTT
size: NA; V: TRBV7-6; D: TRBD2; J: TRBJ2-3; CDR3: CASSSIAGSSTDAQYF; DNA: TGTGCCAGCAGCTCCATAGCGGGTTCTAGCACAGATGCGCAGTATTTT
size: NA; V: TRBV4-3; D: NA; J: TRBJ2-1; CDR3: CASSQGRWGNEQFF; DNA: TGCGCCAGCAGCCAGGGTAGGTGGGGCAATGAGCAGTTCTTC
size: NA; V: TRBV6-2/TRBV6-3; D: TRBD2; J: TRBJ2-3; CDR3: CASSYGLAAASDTQYF; DNA: TGTGCCAGCAGTTACGGACTAGCGGCCGCCAGCGATACGCAGTATTTT
size: few; V: TRBV5-1; D: NA; J: TRBJ1-3; CDR3: CASSLDGSGNTIYF; DNA: TGCGCCAGCAGCTTGGATGGCTCTGGAAACACCATATATTTT
size: many; V: TRBV5-6; D: NA; J: TRBJ1-1; CDR3: CASSLVGTEAFF; DNA: TGTGCCAGCAGCTTGGTGGGGACTGAAGCTTTCTTT
size: NA; V: TRBV6-2/TRBV6-3; D: NA; J: TRBJ1-5; CDR3: CASSYSGIFDNQPQHF; DNA: TGTGCCAGCAGTTACTCCGGGATCTTCGACAATCAGCCCCAGCATTTT
size: NA; V: TRBV9; D: NA; J: TRBJ2-1; CDR3: CASSVVPGAYNEQFF; DNA: TGTGCCAGCAGCGTAGTGCCAGGGGCATACAATGAGCAGTTCTTC
size: many; V: TRBV6-5; D: TRBD2; J: TRBJ2-7; CDR3: CASSYLREGTYEQYF; DNA: TGTGCCAGCAGTTACCTCCGGGAGGGAACCTACGAGCAGTACTTC
size: NA; V: TRBV7-9; D: NA; J: TRBJ1-6; CDR3: CASSLYISDDYNSPLHF; DNA: TGTGCCAGCAGCTTATATATTTCCGATGATTATAATTCACCCCTCCACTTT
size: NA; V: TRBV28; D: TRBD1; J: TRBJ2-2; CDR3: CASSQTGGYPGELFF; DNA: TGTGCCAGCAGCCAAACAGGGGGCTATCCCGGGGAGCTGTTTTTT
size: NA; V: TRBV7-9; D: TRBD2; J: TRBJ2-3; CDR3: CASSLGRLAASTDTQYF; DNA: TGTGCCAGCAGCTTAGGGCGGCTAGCGGCAAGCACAGATACGCAGTATTTT
size: NA; V: TRBV12-3/TRBV12-4; D: NA; J: TRBJ2-2; CDR3: CASTSTVNTGELFF; DNA: TGTGCCAGTACCTCGACAGTGAACACCGGGGAGCTGTTTTTT
size: many; V: TRBV20-1; D: NA; J: TRBJ2-7; CDR3: CSAREAGYEQYF; DNA: TGCAGTGCTAGAGAGGCAGGGTACGAGCAGTACTTC